The 24 T cell receptor beta chains in this list originate from one sample, sequenced in a study of graft-versus-host responses after intestinal transplantation. Assay used: immunoSEQ multiplex PCR; TCRdb lists only in-frame clones, some missing. Altogether around 20,000 clones are present, roughly 30% being singletons, with the ten largest covering roughly 9.2%. Stimulators, 200,000 irradiated and violet-dye-labeled cells, were plated with 200,000 CFSE-labeled responder cells. The sequencing here drew on alloreactive CD8+ T cells from a mixed lymphocyte reaction culture, taken before intestinal transplant. Subset given: CFSE-low proliferating T cells sorted from roughly six-day pre-transplant mixed lymphocyte reaction (GvH or HvG direction). The source is a human patient who received an intestinal transplant.

The rearrangement links TRBV2 to TRBJ2-7, with D perhaps TRBD1 (5 bases). The germline CDR1 and CDR2 sequences are SNHLY and FYNNEI. Trimming removed 1 base at V and 1 base at J, with 11 bases between. There are 15 residues in the CDR3. The CDR3 bases are TGTGCCAGCAGTGAAGGGCAGGGCATATCCTACGAGCAGTACTTC. Its translation: CASSEGQGISYEQYF. The full variable domain, its missing parts supplied by reference TRBV2 and TRBJ2-7, is EPEVTQTPSHQVTQMGQEVILRCVPISNHLYFYWYRQILGQKVEFLVSFYNNEISEKSEIFDDQFSVERPDGSNFTLKIRSTKLEDSAMYFCASSEGQGISYEQYFGPGTRLTVT.

The chain couples TRBV2 to TRBJ2-5; D is possibly TRBD1 (5 bases). V shed 8 bases and J shed 1 base, with 11 bases lying between them. This CDR3 is 13 amino acids long. Per the germline V gene, CDR1 is SNHLY and CDR2 is FYNNEI. The CDR3, as DNA: TGTGCCAGCGGGGCGGAGCTCCAAGAGACCCAGTACTTC. It is translated as CASGAELQETQYF.

This clone appeared a few times. The J gene is TRBJ2-7, the V gene TRBV6-1; 10 bases are a match to TRBD1. The ends lost 5 bases at V and 5 bases at J; junction bases unmatched: 6. The CDR3 spans 14 residues. The germline V gene encodes CDR1 MNHNS and CDR2 SASEGT. CDR3 amino acids: CASSWGQGYDEQYF. The CDR3 DNA reads TGTGCCAGCAGTTGGGGACAGGGGTATGACGAGCAGTACTTC.

This clone came up a few times. V gene TRBV5-1 combines with J gene TRBJ2-7; maybe TRBD1 (6 bases). In germline, CDR1 is SGHRS, CDR2 YFSETQ. V was pared by 0 bases and J by 0 bases, with 7 bases between. The CDR3 totals 14 residues. The CDR3 here is CASSLEGHSYEQYF. The CDR3, as DNA: TGCGCCAGCAGCTTGGAGGGACACTCCTACGAGCAGTACTTC.

This rearrangement joins TRBV13 to TRBJ2-5, with D uncertain. The CDR3 runs to 12 residues. The germline V gene encodes CDR1 PRHDT and CDR2 FYEKMQ (reference sequence). V lost 2 bases to trimming and J lost 3 bases, with 4 bases between them. Written as DNA, the CDR3 is TGTGCCAGCAGCTTACCAGAAGAGACCCAGTACTTC. Its protein product is CASSLPEETQYF.

This clone was picked up a small number of times. J is TRBJ1-1 and V is TRBV10-2; D may be TRBD1 (6 bases). The CDR3 totals 15 residues. Germline V gene sequence: CDR1 WSHSY, CDR2 SAAADI. V lost 6 bases and J lost 1, with 15 bases in between. The CDR3 here is CASRIAGEGNTEAFF. DNA for the CDR3: TGCGCCAGCAGGATTGCAGGGGAAGGGAACACTGAAGCTTTCTTT.

In this sample, this clone is medium-sized. The gene calls are TRBV13 and TRBJ2-7; 12 nucleotides match TRBD2. Trimming took 4 bases from V and 5 from J; bases not matched to a gene: 6. The CDR3 consists of 15 residues. Germline V gene lookup returns CDR1 PRHDT and CDR2 FYEKMQ (reference sequence). CDR3 loop: CASSWTSGMSDEQYF. The CDR3 nucleotides read TGTGCCAGCAGCTGGACTAGCGGGATGTCCGACGAGCAGTACTTC.

A few counts support this clone. The chain carries TRBV15 and TRBJ1-1; D unresolved. V was clipped by 1 base and J by 11 bases, with 14 bases between them. This CDR3 comprises 13 residues. Germline V CDR1 and CDR2: LNHNV, YYDKDF (reference sequence). The CDR3 sequence: CATSRARPRGAFF. In DNA, the CDR3 is TGTGCCACCAGCAGAGCCCGCCCTCGTGGGGCTTTCTTT.

The V call is TRBV27, the J call TRBJ2-7, with 7 nucleotides matching TRBD1. The CDR3 has 15 residues. V was clipped by 4 bases and J by 3 bases; unmatched bases: 9. CDR1 is MNHEY, CDR2 SMNVEV, per germline (reference sequence). CDR3 residues: CASSSWTGPLYEQYF. The CDR3 nucleotides are TGTGCCAGCAGTTCGTGGACAGGCCCCCTCTACGAGCAGTACTTC.

The V call is TRBV14, the J call TRBJ2-1, with 14 bases lining up with TRBD2. The germline gives CDR1 SGHDN, CDR2 FVKESK. V dropped 3 bases and J dropped 0; count of bases not matched to a gene: 7. This CDR3 comprises 19 residues. The CDR3 sequence is CASSHGTSGREPSYNEQFF. The CDR3 DNA reads TGTGCCAGCAGCCATGGGACTAGCGGGAGAGAACCCTCCTACAATGAGCAGTTCTTC.

This clone was observed once. This rearrangement joins TRBV27 to TRBJ1-2, with TRBD1 matching over 7 bases. The trim removed 2 bases at V and 6 bases at J, leaving 9 bases unmatched. The CDR3 length is 15 residues. The germline V gene has CDR1 MNHEY and CDR2 SMNVEV (reference sequence). The CDR3 sequence is CASSLNPGGLNGYTF. The CDR3 DNA follows: TGTGCCAGCAGTTTAAACCCAGGGGGATTGAATGGCTACACCTTC.

The chain carries TRBV6-5 and TRBJ2-7, with a tentative D call TRBD1 (6 bases). V was shortened by 9 bases and J by 3 bases, with 12 bases between the two germline ends. Germline CDR1 is MNHEY and CDR2 is SVGAGI. This CDR3 region has 12 residues. CDR3 in amino acids: CASADRSYEQYF. CDR3 bases: TGTGCCAGTGCTGACAGGAGCTACGAGCAGTACTTC.

V usage is TRBV6-5 and J usage is TRBJ2-1, with D maybe TRBD1 (5 bases). CDR1 MNHEY and CDR2 SVGAGI come from the germline V gene. V shed 5 bases and J shed 5 bases, with 10 bases lying between them. The CDR3 contains 13 residues. CDR3 sequence: CASSEQAHNEQFF. The CDR3 DNA follows: TGTGCCAGCAGTGAACAGGCCCACAATGAGCAGTTCTTC.

The rearrangement uses TRBV30 and TRBJ2-1; D remains unclear. Germline V gives CDR1 GTSNPN, CDR2 SVGIG (reference sequence). This CDR3 spans 14 amino acids. The CDR3 region is CALTPIMSYNEQFF. The CDR3 nucleotides read TGTGCGCTTACCCCGATCATGAGTTACAATGAGCAGTTCTTC.

The rearrangement uses TRBV4-2 and TRBJ1-3; D is possibly TRBD1 (6 bases). CDR3 length: 15 residues. Trimming removed 2 bases at V and 5 bases at J, with 13 bases between. The V gene's germline CDR1 is LGHNA and CDR2 YNFKEQ. CDR3 residues: CASSQRAGARNTIYF. The CDR3 nucleotides are TGTGCCAGCAGCCAACGGGCAGGGGCTCGAAACACCATATATTTT.

The V call is TRBV5-1, the J call TRBJ1-4; possibly TRBD1 for D (5 bases). From germline, CDR1 is SGHRS and CDR2 YFSETQ. The CDR3 consists of 15 residues. V gave up 3 bases and J gave up 1 base, with 10 bases separating them. CDR3 nucleotides: TGCGCCAGCAGCTCAGGACAAATAACTAATGAAAAACTGTTTTTT. Its translation is CASSSGQITNEKLFF. Complete variable domain (other parts from reference TRBV5-1 and TRBJ1-4): KAGVTQTPRYLIKTRGQQVTLSCSPISGHRSVSWYQQTPGQGLQFLFEYFSETQRNKGNFPGRFSGRQFSNSRSEMNVSTLELGDSALYLCASSSGQITNEKLFFGSGTQLSVL.

This clone appeared a few times. The chain combines TRBV6-1 with TRBJ2-7; 7 nucleotides agree with TRBD1. Germline lookup yields CDR1 MNHNS and CDR2 SASEGT. Germline trimming cut 6 bases from V and 0 bases from J; bases unmatched to any gene: 5. This CDR3 is built from 14 residues. CDR3 sequence: CASRGTANSYEQYF. CDR3 sequence (DNA): TGTGCCAGCAGGGGGACAGCGAACTCCTACGAGCAGTACTTC.

The V gene is TRBV14, the J gene TRBJ2-7, with 10 bases fitting TRBD1. There are 18 residues in the CDR3. V gave up 0 bases and J gave up 2 bases; unmatched junction bases: 10. Looked up from germline, CDR1 is SGHDN and CDR2 is FVKESK. This chain's CDR3 is CASSQESALGQGAYEQYF. CDR3 DNA: TGTGCCAGCAGCCAAGAATCTGCTTTAGGACAGGGGGCCTACGAGCAGTACTTC. Filled out from reference TRBV14 and TRBJ2-7, the complete variable domain reads EAGVTQFPSHSVIEKGQTVTLRCDPISGHDNLYWYRRVMGKEIKFLLHFVKESKQDESGMPNNRFLAERTGGTYSTLKVQPAELEDSGVYFCASSQESALGQGAYEQYFGPGTRLTVT.

The chain recombines TRBV27 with TRBJ2-7; D gene unclear. The V end lost 5 bases, the J end lost 2 bases, and 10 bases lay between the germline ends. This CDR3 comprises 13 residues. The germline V gene has CDR1 MNHEY and CDR2 SMNVEV (reference sequence). The CDR3 region is CASSPGLPYEQYF. DNA of the CDR3: TGTGCCAGCAGTCCTGGGCTGCCCTACGAGCAGTACTTC.

The J gene is TRBJ2-7, the V gene TRBV9; 7 bases line up with TRBD2. J was trimmed by 5 bases and V by 3 bases; bases with no gene match: 8. This CDR3 contains 14 residues. Germline loops: CDR1 SGDLS, CDR2 YYNGEE. CDR3 nucleotides: TGTGCCAGCAGCGGAGTGGGGGGGAACGACGAGCAGTACTTC. This codes for CASSGVGGNDEQYF.

This chain links TRBV11-3 with TRBJ2-3; D ambiguous. Germline V gives CDR1 SGHNT, CDR2 YENEEA. The CDR3 covers 13 residues. V shed 5 bases and J shed 2 bases, with 8 bases lying between them. The CDR3 here is CASSPRVTDTQYF. DNA for the CDR3: TGTGCCAGCAGCCCCCGGGTCACAGATACGCAGTATTTT.

The J gene is TRBJ2-7, the V gene TRBV6-6; 9 bases match TRBD2. The CDR3 is 16 amino acids. Germline V lookup: CDR1 MNHNY, CDR2 SVGAGI (reference sequence). Germline trimming cut 0 bases from V and 3 bases from J; bases unmatched to any gene: 6. CDR3 loop: CASSYSFLAGYYEQYF. The CDR3 nucleotides read TGTGCCAGCAGTTACTCGTTCCTAGCGGGATACTACGAGCAGTACTTC.

This chain links TRBV7-6 with TRBJ2-3, with 7 bases fitting TRBD2. The J segment lost 3 bases and the V segment lost 5 bases, leaving 5 bases of the junction unmatched. The CDR3 runs to 14 residues. From germline, CDR1 is SGHVS and CDR2 FNYEAQ. This CDR3 is CASSPMGGTDTQYF. The CDR3 DNA reads as TGTGCCAGCAGCCCCATGGGGGGGACAGATACGCAGTATTTT.

This clone was observed a handful of times. The chain links TRBV11-2 to TRBJ2-7, with D possibly being TRBD2 (5 bases). In germline, CDR1 is SGHAT, CDR2 FQNNGV. This CDR3 is built from 12 residues. Trimming cost V 5 bases and J 9 bases, with 14 bases left between them. CDR3 residues: CASSPGAGGQYF. CDR3 nucleotide sequence: TGTGCCAGCAGCCCAGGTGCTGGAGGGCAGTACTTC.